The sequence of this T cell receptor beta chain was determined in a study of blood T cell repertoires in COVID-19. Study information: Specimens from acute and convalescent COVID-19 originated in the United States, Italy and Spain. PBMCs, B-cell-depleted T cells, or T cells were the source of the cDNA or gDNA that made up the material.

Libraries were prepared by immunoSEQ multiplex PCR; TCRdb keeps only in-frame clonotypes and omits some of them. The sample gives more than 85,000 clones, about 70% of which show up once; under 10% is in the top ten. The length of the CDR3 is 15 residues. V dropped 0 bases and J dropped 7 bases, with 10 bases sitting between them. The germline V gene has CDR1 LNHDA and CDR2 SQIVND (reference sequence). The genes are TRBV19 and TRBJ1-6; no clear D gene. This sequence originates from a woman in her fifties or sixties with acute or convalescent COVID-19. Sequences were obtained from peripheral blood. CDR3 DNA: TGTGCCAGTAGTATAGAGGAGATGCGGAATTCACCCCTCCACTTT. It translates to CASSIEEMRNSPLHF.